This TCR beta chain was retrieved from a study of blood T cells in healthy people across ages. The study's findings and limits: Using unsorted PBMCs precluded a conclusive naive versus antigen-experienced comparison. The study lacked donor CMV status, which possibly confounded expanded clonotype changes.

It was with a sample-barcoded 5' primer and a J-beta primer mix that a second PCR of about 7 to 12 cycles was run. The authors tagged each cDNA molecule using a template-switch adaptor with 12 random nucleotides. TCRdb passed the 5' RACE reads through MiXCR, listing each CDR3 protein once. The sample holds around 1,500,000 distinct CDR3 sequences; 40% to 50% are singletons and the top ten take roughly 8.2%. Comment on this clonotype: The antigen is not known.

The CDR3 extends over 13 amino acids. Germline V gene data show CDR1 as LGHDT and CDR2 as YNNKEL (reference sequence). The V end was cut by 3 bases, the J end by 14 bases, with 14 bases between. Sample donors were healthy Caucasian individuals that came from Russia, aged roughly 6 to 95. The rearrangement uses TRBV3-1 and TRBJ1-6, with D uncertain. The receptor's source is a woman in her late teens or twenties in good health. Sequencing was carried out using blood. CDR3: CASSQSRGLTLHF. The CDR3 DNA follows: TGTGCCAGCAGCCAGTCCCGCGGACTCACCCTCCACTTT.